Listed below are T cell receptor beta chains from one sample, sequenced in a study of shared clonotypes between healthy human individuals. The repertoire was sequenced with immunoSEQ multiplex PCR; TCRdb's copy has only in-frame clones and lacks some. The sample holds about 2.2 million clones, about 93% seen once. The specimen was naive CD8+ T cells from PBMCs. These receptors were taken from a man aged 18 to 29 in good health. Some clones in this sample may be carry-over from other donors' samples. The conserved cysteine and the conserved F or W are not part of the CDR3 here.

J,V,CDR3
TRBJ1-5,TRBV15,ATSRATGPSNQPQH
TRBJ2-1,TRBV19,ASSTEGSSEQF
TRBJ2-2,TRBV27,ASRLAGLSGELF
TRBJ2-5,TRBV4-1,ASSQLPRATQY
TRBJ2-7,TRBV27,ASSLTSRYEQY
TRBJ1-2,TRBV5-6,ASTYLSEYAGYT
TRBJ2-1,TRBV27,ASSSSVHEQF
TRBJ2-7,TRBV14,ASSQGGAPSYEQY
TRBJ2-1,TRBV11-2,ASRWGLAMYNEQF
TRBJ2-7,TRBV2,ARRDNSYEQY
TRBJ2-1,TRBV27,ASSLGVSSYNEQF
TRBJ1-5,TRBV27,ASGWYSNQPQH
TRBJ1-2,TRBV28,ASSQDWGPENYGYT
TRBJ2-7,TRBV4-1,ASSPMTSGRANGAYEQY
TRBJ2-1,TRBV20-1,SARVAYEQF
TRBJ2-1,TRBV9,ASRSMGRDEQF
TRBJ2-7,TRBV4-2,ASSQVPGQGVGEQY
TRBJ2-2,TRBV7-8,ASSFRIRDTGELF
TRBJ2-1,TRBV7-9,ASSLYWSTDNEQF
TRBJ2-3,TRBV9,ASSVGGKGDTQY
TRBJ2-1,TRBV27,ASSGSPGVPYNEQF
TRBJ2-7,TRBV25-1,ASSDLSYEQY
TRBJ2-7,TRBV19,ASRGTGAKTPYEQY
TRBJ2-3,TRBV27,ASSLARGSDTQY
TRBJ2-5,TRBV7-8,ASSSPGGRETQY
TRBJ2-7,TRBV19,ASRPGQGTYYEQY
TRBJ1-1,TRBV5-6,ASSLGAGFRTEAF
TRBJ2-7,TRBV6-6,ASKPIGTVYEQY
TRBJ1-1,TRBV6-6,ASSRQLNTEAF
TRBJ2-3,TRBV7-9,ASSPPVVSTDTQY
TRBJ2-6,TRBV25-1,ASSDFTGLDSGANVLT
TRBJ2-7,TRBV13,ASSTSGTGSYEQY
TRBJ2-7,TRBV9,ASSSPRGDRPYEQY
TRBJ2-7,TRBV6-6,ASSYSPGRGAYEQY
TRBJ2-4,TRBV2,ASSEEDPASGELAKNIQY
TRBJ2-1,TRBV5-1,ASSSGVREQF
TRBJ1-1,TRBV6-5,ASSKGISNTEAF
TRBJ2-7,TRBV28,ASSVQGLSYEQY
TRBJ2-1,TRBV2,ASGTAYNEQF
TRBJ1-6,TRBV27,ASSLSERTPLH
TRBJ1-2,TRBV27,ASSLYAGHYGYT
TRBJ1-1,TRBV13,ASSLTGYYDTEAF
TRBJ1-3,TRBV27,ASSSRQGSSGNTIY
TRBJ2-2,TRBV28,ASSLRGGPGELF
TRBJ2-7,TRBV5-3,ARSCWLSYEQY
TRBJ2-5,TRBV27,ASSLGGSGETQY
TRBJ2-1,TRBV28,ASSYYLDIPYNEQF
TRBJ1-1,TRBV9,ASSVDANTEAF
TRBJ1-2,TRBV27,ASSRHPRDASYT
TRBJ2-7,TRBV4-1,ASSLRVGLPLYEQY
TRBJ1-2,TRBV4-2,ASSQDRPGAYGYT
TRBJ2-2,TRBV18,ASTPRSGSPTGELF
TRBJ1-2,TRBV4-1,ASNQLETGGWYGYT
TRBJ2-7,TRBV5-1,ASSLWLAGGSYEQY
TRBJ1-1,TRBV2,ASSEKRGNTEAF